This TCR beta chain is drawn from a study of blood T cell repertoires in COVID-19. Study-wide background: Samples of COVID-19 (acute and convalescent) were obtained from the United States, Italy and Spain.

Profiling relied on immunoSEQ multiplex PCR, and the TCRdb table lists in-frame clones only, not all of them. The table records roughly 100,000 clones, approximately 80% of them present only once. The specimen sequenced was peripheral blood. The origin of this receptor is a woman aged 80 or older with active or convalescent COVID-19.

CDR3 nucleotides: TGTGCCAGCAGAATACAGGGGCACGGCTACACCTTC. Protein product: CASRIQGHGYTF. The chain is built from TRBV2 and TRBJ1-2; 7 bases are a match to TRBD1. V lost 6 bases, J lost 8 bases, and 6 bases stayed unmatched. Germline CDR1 and CDR2: SNHLY and FYNNEI. This CDR3 has 12 amino acids.